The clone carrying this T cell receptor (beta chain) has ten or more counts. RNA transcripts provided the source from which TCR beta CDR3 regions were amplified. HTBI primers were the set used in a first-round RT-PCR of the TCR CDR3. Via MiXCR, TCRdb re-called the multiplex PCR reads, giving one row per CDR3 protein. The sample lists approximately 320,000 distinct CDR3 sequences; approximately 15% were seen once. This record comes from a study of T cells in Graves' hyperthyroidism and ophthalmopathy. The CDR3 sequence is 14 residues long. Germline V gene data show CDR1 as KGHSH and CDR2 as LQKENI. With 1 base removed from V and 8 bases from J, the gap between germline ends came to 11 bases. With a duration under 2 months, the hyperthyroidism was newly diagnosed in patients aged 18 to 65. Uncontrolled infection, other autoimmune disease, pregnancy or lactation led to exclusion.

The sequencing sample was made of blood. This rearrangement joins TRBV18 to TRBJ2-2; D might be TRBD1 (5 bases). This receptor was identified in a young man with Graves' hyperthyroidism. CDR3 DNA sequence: TGTGCCAGCTCACCACGGGCAGGGCCGGGGGAGCTGTTTTTT. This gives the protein CASSPRAGPGELFF. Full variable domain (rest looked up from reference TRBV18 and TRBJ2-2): NAGVMQNPRHLVRRRGQEARLRCSPMKGHSHVYWYRQLPEEGLKFMVYLQKENIIDESGMPKERFSAEFPKEGPSILRIQQVVRGDSAAYFCASSPRAGPGELFFGEGSRLTVL.